The present T cell receptor (beta chain) was sequenced within a study of shared clonotypes between healthy human individuals. Study details: Three plates each covered CD4 naive and memory; CD8 naive two, CD8 memory one. Study results and limitations: Clonotype sharing among donors likely depends on sequencing depth.

Naive CD8 populations comprised CD45RO-negative cells positively selected for CCR7, excluding terminally differentiated effector memory CD45RA+ cells. The CDR3 is 13 amino acids. V was pared by 6 bases and J by 0 bases, with 9 bases between. The germline V gene encodes CDR1 MDHEN and CDR2 SYDVKM. About this clone itself: As yet, its antigen is unknown.

As processed by the authors: Owing to the provision of junction-only sequences devoid of quality scores by immunoSEQ, filtering differed. Sequencing used immunoSEQ multiplex PCR; TCRdb keeps in-frame clones, though not all of them. V and J calls and clone size are those listed in that table; D and trimming were worked out from the DNA. Counted here are around 550,000 clones, roughly 95% occurring once; the ten biggest clones make up over 0.09%. The gene calls are TRBV28 and TRBJ2-7, with no clear D. Sequencing used naive CD8+ T cells sorted from blood. This TCR was sampled from a woman in her twenties or thirties in good health. CDR3: CASSGLSSYEQYF. In nucleotides, the CDR3 is TGTGCCAGCAGCGGGCTTAGCTCCTACGAGCAGTACTTC.